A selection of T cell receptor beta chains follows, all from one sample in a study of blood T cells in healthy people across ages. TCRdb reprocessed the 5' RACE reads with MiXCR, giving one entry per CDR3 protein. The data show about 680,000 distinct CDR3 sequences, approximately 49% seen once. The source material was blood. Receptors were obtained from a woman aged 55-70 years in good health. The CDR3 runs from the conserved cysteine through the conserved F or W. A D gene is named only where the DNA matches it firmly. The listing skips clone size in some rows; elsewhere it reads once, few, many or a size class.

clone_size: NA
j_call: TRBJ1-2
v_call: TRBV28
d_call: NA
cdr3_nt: TGTGCCAGCAGAGGGGTCTACTATGGCTACACCTTC
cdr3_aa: CASRGVYYGYTF

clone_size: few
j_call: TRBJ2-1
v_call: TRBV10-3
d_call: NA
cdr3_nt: TGTGCCATCAGTGAGCTCAACCCCAGTTACAATGAGCAGTTCTTC
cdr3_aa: CAISELNPSYNEQFF

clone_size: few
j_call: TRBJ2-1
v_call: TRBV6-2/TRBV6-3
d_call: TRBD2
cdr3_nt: TGTGCCAGCAATATCAGCGGGAGAAAGCAGTTCTTC
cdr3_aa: CASNISGRKQFF

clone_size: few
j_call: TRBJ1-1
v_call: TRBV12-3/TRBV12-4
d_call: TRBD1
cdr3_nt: TGTGCCAGCAGTGACAGGGTGCGTACTGAAGCTTTCTTT
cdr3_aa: CASSDRVRTEAFF

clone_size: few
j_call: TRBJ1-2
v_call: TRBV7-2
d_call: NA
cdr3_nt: TGTGCCAGCAGCCCAAGGGGGGTCGATTATGGCTACACCTTC
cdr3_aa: CASSPRGVDYGYTF

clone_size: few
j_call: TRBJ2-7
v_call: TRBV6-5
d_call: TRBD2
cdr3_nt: TGTGCCAGCAGTTACTCCCGGACTAGCGGGAGAAGCTACGAGCAGTACTTC
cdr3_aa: CASSYSRTSGRSYEQYF

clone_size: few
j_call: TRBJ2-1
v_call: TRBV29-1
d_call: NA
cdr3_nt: TGCAGCGTTGAAAAAGCGCCCAGCTCCTACAATGAGCAGTTCTTC
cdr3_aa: CSVEKAPSSYNEQFF

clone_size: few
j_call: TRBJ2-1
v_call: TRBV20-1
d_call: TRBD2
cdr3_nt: TGCAGTGCTAGTACGGTAGCGGGAGCTTGGGAGCAGTTCTTC
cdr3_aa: CSASTVAGAWEQFF

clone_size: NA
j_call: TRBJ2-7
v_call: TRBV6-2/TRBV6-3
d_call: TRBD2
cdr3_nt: TGTGCCAGCAGGATCCCGGGACTAGGCTACGTGCAGTACTTC
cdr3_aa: CASRIPGLGYVQYF

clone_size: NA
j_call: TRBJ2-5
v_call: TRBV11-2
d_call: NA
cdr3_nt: TGTGCCAGCAGCCAACGTGACGGGGTCAATGAGCAGTACTTC
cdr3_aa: CASSQRDGVNEQYF

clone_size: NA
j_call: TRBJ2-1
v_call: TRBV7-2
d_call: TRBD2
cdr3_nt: TGTGCCAGCAGCCTCGTAGCGGGAGCACTCTCCTACAATGAGCAGTTCTTC
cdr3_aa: CASSLVAGALSYNEQFF

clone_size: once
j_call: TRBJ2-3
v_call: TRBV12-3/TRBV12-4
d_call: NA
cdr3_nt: TGTGCCTGCAAGGGCAGGGGATCAGATACGCAGTATTTT
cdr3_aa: CACKGRGSDTQYF

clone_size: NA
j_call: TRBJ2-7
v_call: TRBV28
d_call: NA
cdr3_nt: TGTGCCAGCACCAGGTCCCCCTCCTACGAGCAGTACTTC
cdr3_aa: CASTRSPSYEQYF

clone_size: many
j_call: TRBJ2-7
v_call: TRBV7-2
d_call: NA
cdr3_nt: TGTGCCAGCAGCTTAGCGGGGCTCTCCTACGAGCAGTACTTC
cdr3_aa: CASSLAGLSYEQYF

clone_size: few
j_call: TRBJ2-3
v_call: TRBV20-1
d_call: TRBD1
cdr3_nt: TGCAGTGCTAAGGACAGGCTAGGGACAGATACGCAGTATTTT
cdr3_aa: CSAKDRLGTDTQYF

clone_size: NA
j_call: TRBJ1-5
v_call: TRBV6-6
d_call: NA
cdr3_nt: TGTGCCAGCAGTACCGGACAGCACAATCAGCCCCAGCATTTT
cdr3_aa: CASSTGQHNQPQHF

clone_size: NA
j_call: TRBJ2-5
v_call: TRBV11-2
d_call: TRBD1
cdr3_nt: TGTGCCAGCAGCTGGGACAGCCCCAGGACCCAGTACTTC
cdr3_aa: CASSWDSPRTQYF